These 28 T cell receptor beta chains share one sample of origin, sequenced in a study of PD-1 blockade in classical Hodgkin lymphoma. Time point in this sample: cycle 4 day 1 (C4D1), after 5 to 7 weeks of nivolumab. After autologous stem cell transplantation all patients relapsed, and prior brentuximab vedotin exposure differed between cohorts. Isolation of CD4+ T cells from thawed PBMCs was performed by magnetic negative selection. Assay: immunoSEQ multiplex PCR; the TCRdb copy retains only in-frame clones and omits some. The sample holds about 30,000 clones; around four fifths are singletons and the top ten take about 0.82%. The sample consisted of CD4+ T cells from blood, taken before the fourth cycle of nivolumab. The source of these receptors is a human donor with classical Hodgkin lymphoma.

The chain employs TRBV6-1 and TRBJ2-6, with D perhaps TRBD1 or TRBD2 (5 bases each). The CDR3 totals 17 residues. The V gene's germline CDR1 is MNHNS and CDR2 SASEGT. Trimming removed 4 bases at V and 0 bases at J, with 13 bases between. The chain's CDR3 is CASSVQGPISGANVLTF. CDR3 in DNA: TGTGCCAGCAGTGTCCAGGGACCGATCTCTGGGGCCAACGTCCTGACTTTC.

CDR3 sequence: CAWKGDRMTPQHF. Written as DNA, the CDR3 is TGTGCCTGGAAGGGGGACCGCATGACGCCCCAGCATTTT. The chain combines TRBV30 with TRBJ1-5; weak D call: TRBD1 (6 bases). In germline, CDR1 is GTSNPN, CDR2 SVGIG (reference sequence). V was pared by 4 bases and J by 9 bases, with 16 bases between. This CDR3 has 13 residues.

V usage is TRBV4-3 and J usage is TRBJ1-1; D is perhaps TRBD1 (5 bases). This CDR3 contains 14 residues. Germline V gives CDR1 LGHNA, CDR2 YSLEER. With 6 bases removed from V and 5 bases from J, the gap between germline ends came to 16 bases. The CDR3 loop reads CASSPGTVVTEAFF. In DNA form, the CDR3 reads TGCGCCAGCAGTCCTGGGACGGTCGTTACTGAAGCTTTCTTT.

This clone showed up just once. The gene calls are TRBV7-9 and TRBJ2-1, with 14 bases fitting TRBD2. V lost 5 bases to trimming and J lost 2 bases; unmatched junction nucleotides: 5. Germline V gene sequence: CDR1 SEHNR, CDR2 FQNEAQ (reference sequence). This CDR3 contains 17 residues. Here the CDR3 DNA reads TGTGCCAGCAGCCTAGAGGGACTAGCGGGGGCCTACAATGAGCAGTTCTTC. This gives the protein CASSLEGLAGAYNEQFF. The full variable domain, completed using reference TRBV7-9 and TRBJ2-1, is DTGVSQNPRHKITKRGQNVTFRCDPISEHNRLYWYRQTLGQGPEFLTYFQNEAQLEKSRLLSDRFSAERPKGSFSTLEIQRTEQGDSAMYLCASSLEGLAGAYNEQFFGPGTRLTVL.

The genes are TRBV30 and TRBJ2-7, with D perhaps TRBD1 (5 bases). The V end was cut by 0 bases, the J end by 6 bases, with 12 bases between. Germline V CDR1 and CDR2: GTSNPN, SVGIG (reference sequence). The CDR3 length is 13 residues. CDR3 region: CAWSVVGVGEQYF. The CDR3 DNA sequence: TGTGCCTGGAGTGTCGTAGGGGTGGGCGAGCAGTACTTC.

The CDR3: CASSPQGTGANVLTF. CDR3 sequence (DNA): TGTGCCAGCAGCCCACAGGGAACTGGGGCCAACGTCCTGACTTTC. V gene TRBV7-3 combines with J gene TRBJ2-6; tentative D call: TRBD1 (6 bases). Per germline, CDR1 SGHTA and CDR2 FQGTGA. V lost 5 bases and J lost 2, with 10 bases in between. The CDR3 has 15 residues. The full variable domain, rest sourced from reference TRBV7-3 and TRBJ2-6, is GAGVSQTPSNKVTEKGKYVELRCDPISGHTALYWYRQSLGQGPEFLIYFQGTGAADDSGLPNDRFFAVRPEGSVSTLKIQRTERGDSAVYLCASSPQGTGANVLTFGAGSRLTVL.

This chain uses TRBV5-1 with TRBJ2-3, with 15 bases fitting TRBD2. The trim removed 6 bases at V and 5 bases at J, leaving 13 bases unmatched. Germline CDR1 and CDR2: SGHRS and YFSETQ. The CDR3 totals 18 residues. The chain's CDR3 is CASTSIGLAGGRIDTQYF. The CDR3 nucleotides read TGCGCCAGCACTTCGATCGGACTAGCGGGGGGGAGGATAGATACGCAGTATTTT.

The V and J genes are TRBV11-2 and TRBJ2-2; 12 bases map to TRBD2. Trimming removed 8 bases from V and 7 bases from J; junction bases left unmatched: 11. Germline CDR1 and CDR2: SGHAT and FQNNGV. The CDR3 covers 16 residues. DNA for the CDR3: TGTGCCAGCTCTCCTACTAGCGGGGGGCTGGGCGGGGAGCTGTTTTTT. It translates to CASSPTSGGLGGELFF. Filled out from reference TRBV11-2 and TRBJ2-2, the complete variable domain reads EAGVAQSPRYKIIEKRQSVAFWCNPISGHATLYWYQQILGQGPKLLIQFQNNGVVDDSQLPKDRFSAERLKGVDSTLKIQPAKLEDSAVYLCASSPTSGGLGGELFFGEGSRLTVL.

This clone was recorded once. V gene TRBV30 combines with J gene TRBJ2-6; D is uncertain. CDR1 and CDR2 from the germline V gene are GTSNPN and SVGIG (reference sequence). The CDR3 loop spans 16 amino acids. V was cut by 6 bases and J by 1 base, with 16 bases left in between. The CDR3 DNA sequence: TGTGCCTGCCAACTGGTGTGGCCGTCTGGGGCCAACGTCCTGACTTTC. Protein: CACQLVWPSGANVLTF.

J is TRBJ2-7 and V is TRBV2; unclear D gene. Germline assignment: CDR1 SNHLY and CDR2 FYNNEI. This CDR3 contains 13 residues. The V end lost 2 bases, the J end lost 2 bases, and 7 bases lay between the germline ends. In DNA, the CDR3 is TGTGCCAGCAGTGAACTAACCCCCTACGAGCAGTACTTC. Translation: CASSELTPYEQYF. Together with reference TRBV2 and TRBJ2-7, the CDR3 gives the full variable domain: EPEVTQTPSHQVTQMGQEVILRCVPISNHLYFYWYRQILGQKVEFLVSFYNNEISEKSEIFDDQFSVERPDGSNFTLKIRSTKLEDSAMYFCASSELTPYEQYFGPGTRLTVT.

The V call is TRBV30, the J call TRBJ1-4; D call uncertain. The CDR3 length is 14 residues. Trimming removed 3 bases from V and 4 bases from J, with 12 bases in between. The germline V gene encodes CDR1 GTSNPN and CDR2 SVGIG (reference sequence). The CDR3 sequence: CAWSVGVLNEKLFF. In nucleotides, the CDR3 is TGTGCCTGGAGCGTCGGGGTCCTTAATGAAAAACTGTTTTTT.

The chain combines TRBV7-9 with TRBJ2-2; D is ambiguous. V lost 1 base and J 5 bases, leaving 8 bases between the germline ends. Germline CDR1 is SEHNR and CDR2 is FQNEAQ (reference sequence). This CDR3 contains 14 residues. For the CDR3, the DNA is TGTGCCAGCAGCTTAGGTGGGAATACCGGGGAGCTGTTTTTT. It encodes CASSLGGNTGELFF.

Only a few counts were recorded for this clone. This chain's CDR3 is CATSRDREGGNQPQHF. Here the CDR3 DNA reads TGTGCCACCAGCAGAGATCGGGAGGGGGGAAATCAGCCCCAGCATTTT. This chain links TRBV15 with TRBJ1-5, with D perhaps matching TRBD1 (6 bases). From germline, CDR1 is LNHNV and CDR2 YYDKDF (reference sequence). V was clipped by 0 bases and J by 4 bases, with 13 bases between them. The CDR3 sequence is 16 residues long.

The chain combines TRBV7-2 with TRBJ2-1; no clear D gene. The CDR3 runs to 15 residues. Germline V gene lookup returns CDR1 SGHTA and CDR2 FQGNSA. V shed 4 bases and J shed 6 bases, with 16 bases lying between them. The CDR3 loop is CASSSLGRSGNEQFF. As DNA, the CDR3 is TGTGCCAGCAGCTCCCTTGGCAGGTCGGGCAATGAGCAGTTCTTC. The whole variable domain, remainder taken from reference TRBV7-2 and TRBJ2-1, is GAGVSQSPSNKVTEKGKDVELRCDPISGHTALYWYRQSLGQGLEFLIYFQGNSAPDKSGLPSDRFSAERTGGSVSTLTIQRTQQEDSAVYLCASSSLGRSGNEQFFGPGTRLTVL.

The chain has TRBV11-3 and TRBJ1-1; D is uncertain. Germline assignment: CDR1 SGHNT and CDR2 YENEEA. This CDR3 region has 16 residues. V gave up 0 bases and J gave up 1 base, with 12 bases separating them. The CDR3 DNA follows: TGTGCCAGCAGCTTAGAAAACCGGACGGAGAACACTGAAGCTTTCTTT. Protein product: CASSLENRTENTEAFF.

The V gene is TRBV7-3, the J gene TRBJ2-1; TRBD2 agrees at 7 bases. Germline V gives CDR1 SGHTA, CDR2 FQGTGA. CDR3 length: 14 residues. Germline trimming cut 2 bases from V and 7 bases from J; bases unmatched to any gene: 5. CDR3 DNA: TGTGCCAGCAGCTTAGCCCAGGGAGGGAATGAGCAGTTCTTC. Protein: CASSLAQGGNEQFF.

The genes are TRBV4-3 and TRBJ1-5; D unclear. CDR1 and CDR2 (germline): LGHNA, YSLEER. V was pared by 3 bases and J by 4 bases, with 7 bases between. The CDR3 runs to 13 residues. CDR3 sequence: CASSQLLNQPQHF. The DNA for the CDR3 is TGCGCCAGCAGCCAGCTTCTAAATCAGCCCCAGCATTTT.

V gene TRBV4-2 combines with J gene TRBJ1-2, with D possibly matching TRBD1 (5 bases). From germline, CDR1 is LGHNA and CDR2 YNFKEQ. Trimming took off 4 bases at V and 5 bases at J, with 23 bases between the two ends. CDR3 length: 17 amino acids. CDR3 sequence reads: CASSPESYGGGGYGYTF. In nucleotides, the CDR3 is TGTGCCAGCAGCCCGGAATCGTACGGCGGGGGGGGGTATGGCTACACCTTC.

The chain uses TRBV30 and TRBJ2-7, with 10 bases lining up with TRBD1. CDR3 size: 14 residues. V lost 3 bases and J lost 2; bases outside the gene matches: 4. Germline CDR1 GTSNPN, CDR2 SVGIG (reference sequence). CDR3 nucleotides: TGTGCCTGGAGGACCGGGACAGGGGCCTACGAGCAGTACTTC. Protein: CAWRTGTGAYEQYF.

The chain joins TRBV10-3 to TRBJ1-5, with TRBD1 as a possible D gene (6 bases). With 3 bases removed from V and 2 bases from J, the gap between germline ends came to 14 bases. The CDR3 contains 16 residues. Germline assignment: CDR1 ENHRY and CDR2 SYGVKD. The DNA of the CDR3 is TGTGCCATCAGTGAAGAGGGGGGTGAGGGCAATCAGCCCCAGCATTTT. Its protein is CAISEEGGEGNQPQHF.

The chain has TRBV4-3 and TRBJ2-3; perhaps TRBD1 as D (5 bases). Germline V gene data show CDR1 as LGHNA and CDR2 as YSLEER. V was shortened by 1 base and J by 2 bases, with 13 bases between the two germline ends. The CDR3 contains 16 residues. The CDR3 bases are TGCGCCAGCAGCCAAGGTCAGGGTTTTCACACAGATACGCAGTATTTT. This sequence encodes CASSQGQGFHTDTQYF.

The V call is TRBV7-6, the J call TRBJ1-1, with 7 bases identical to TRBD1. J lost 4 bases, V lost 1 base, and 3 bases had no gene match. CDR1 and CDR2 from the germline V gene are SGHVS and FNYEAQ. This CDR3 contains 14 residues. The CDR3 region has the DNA TGTGCCAGCAGCTTAGACAGGGGAGCCACTGAAGCTTTCTTT. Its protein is CASSLDRGATEAFF. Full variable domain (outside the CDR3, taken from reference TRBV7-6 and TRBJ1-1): GAGVSQSPRYKVTKRGQDVALRCDPISGHVSLYWYRQALGQGPEFLTYFNYEAQQDKSGLPNDRFSAERPEGSISTLTIQRTEQRDSAMYRCASSLDRGATEAFFGQGTRLTVV.

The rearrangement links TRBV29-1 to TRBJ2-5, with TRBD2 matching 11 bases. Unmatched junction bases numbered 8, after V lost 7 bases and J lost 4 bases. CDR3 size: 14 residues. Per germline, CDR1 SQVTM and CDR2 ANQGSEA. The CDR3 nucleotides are TGCAGCGGGGGAGGAACTAGCGGGAGAGAGACCCAGTACTTC. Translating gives CSGGGTSGRETQYF.

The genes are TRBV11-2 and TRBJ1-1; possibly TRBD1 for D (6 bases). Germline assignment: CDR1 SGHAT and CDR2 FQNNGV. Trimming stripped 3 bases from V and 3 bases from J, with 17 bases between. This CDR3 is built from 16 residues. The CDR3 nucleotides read TGTGCCAGCAGCTTCCGTGCAGGGGACGGAGACACTGAAGCTTTCTTT. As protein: CASSFRAGDGDTEAFF.

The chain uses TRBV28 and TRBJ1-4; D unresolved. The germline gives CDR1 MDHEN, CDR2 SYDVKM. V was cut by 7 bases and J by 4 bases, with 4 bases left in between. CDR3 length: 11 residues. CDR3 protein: CASTFNEKLFF. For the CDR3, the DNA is TGTGCCAGCACCTTTAATGAAAAACTGTTTTTT.

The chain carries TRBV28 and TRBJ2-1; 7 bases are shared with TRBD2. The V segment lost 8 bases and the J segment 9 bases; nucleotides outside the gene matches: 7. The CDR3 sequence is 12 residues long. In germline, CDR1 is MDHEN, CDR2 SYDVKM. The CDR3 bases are TGTGCCAGCGGGAGGGGACCACCTGAGCAGTTCTTC. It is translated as CASGRGPPEQFF.

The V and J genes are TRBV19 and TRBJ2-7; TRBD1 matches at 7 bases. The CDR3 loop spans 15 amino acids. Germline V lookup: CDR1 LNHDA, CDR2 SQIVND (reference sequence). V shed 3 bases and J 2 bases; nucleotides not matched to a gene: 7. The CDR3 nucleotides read TGTGCCAGTAGTATCCGATCTCAGGGGGCCTACGAGCAGTACTTC. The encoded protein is CASSIRSQGAYEQYF.

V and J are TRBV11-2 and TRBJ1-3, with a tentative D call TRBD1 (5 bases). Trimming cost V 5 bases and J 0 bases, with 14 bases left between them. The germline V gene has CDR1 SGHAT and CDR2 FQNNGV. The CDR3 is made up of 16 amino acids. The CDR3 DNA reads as TGTGCCAGCAGCCTAACCGGGGCCCCCTCTGGAAACACCATATATTTT. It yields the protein CASSLTGAPSGNTIYF.